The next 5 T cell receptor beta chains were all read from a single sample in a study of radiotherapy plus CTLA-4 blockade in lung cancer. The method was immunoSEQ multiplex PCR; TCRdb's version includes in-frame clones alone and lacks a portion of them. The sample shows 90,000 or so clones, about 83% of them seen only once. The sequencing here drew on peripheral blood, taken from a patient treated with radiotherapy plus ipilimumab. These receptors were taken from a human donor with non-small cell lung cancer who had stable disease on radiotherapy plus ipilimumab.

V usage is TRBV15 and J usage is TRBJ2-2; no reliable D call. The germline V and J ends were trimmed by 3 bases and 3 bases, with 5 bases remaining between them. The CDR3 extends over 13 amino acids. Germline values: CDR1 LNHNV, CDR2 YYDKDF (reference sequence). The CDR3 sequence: CATSSGYTGELFF. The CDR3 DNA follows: TGTGCCACCAGCAGCGGGTACACCGGGGAGCTGTTTTTT.

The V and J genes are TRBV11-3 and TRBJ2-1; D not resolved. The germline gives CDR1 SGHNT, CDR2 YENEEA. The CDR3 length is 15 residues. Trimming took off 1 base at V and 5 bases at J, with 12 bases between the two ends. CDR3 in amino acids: CASSLVGRADNEQFF. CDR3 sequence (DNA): TGTGCCAGCAGCTTAGTTGGTAGGGCGGACAATGAGCAGTTCTTC.

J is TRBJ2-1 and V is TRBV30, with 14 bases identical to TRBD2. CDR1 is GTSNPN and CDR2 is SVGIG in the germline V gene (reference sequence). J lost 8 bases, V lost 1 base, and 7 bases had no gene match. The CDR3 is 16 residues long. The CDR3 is CAWSGRLAGGPDEQFF. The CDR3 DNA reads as TGTGCCTGGAGTGGGCGACTAGCGGGAGGGCCCGATGAGCAGTTCTTC.

The CDR3 is CASSIGGGSYNEQFF. Here the CDR3 DNA reads TGTGCCAGCAGCATCGGAGGGGGCTCCTACAATGAGCAGTTCTTC. The V and J genes are TRBV11-2 and TRBJ2-1, with D possibly called TRBD1 or TRBD2 (6 bases each). With 5 bases removed from V and 0 bases from J, the gap between germline ends came to 11 bases. This CDR3 contains 15 residues. Germline CDR1 reads SGHAT; CDR2 reads FQNNGV.

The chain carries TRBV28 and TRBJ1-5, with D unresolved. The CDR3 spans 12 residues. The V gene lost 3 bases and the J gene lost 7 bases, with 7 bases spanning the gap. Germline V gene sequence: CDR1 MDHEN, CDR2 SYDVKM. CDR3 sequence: CASSLLRQPQHF. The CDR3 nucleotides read TGTGCCAGCAGTTTGTTAAGACAGCCCCAGCATTTT.